The 31 T cell receptor beta chains below come from one sample, sequenced in a study of CD8+ T cells in alopecia areata. Following RNA extraction, reverse transcription yielded cDNA that acted as the sequencing template. Profiled with immunoSEQ multiplex PCR; TCRdb holds only in-frame clones, not every one. Of fewer than 200,000 clones listed, around three fifths are singletons. Source: CD4+ T cells sorted from blood, taken at week 0. These receptors were obtained from a human donor with alopecia areata.

The chain has TRBV30 and TRBJ2-1; no definite D call. The CDR3 consists of 11 residues. In germline, CDR1 is GTSNPN, CDR2 SVGIG (reference sequence). Trimming pared 0 bases from V and 7 bases from J, leaving 4 bases between. CDR3 sequence: CAWSVQNEQFF. The CDR3 nucleotides are TGTGCCTGGAGTGTACAGAATGAGCAGTTCTTC.

This clone showed up just a few times. The chain uses TRBV5-1 and TRBJ1-5; 12 bases are shared with TRBD1. CDR1 and CDR2 from the germline V gene are SGHRS and YFSETQ. V lost 4 bases and J lost 9; bases outside the gene matches: 8. The CDR3 covers 15 residues. The CDR3 spells CASSQGQGASSPQHF. The CDR3 region has the DNA TGCGCCAGCAGCCAGGGACAGGGGGCGAGTTCGCCCCAGCATTTT. Filled out from reference TRBV5-1 and TRBJ1-5, the complete variable domain reads KAGVTQTPRYLIKTRGQQVTLSCSPISGHRSVSWYQQTPGQGLQFLFEYFSETQRNKGNFPGRFSGRQFSNSRSEMNVSTLELGDSALYLCASSQGQGASSPQHFGDGTRLSIL.

The chain recombines TRBV6-5 with TRBJ1-1; TRBD1 matches 7 bases. Germline loops: CDR1 MNHEY, CDR2 SVGAGI. J was trimmed by 4 bases and V by 3 bases; bases with no gene match: 8. This CDR3 has 15 residues. DNA for the CDR3: TGTGCCAGCAGTTATTCAACAGGGGTTTCCACTGAAGCTTTCTTT. This encodes CASSYSTGVSTEAFF.

This chain links TRBV9 with TRBJ2-1, with unresolved D. V was pared by 1 base and J by 8 bases, with 4 bases between. The germline CDR1 and CDR2 sequences are SGDLS and YYNGEE. This CDR3 has 11 amino acids. Here the CDR3 DNA reads TGTGCCAGCAGCGTATGGGATGAGCAGTTCTTC. Amino acids: CASSVWDEQFF.

This chain uses TRBV30 with TRBJ2-1; D not resolved. CDR3 size: 16 residues. V was trimmed by 0 bases and J by 4 bases, leaving 16 bases between them. From germline, CDR1 is GTSNPN and CDR2 SVGIG (reference sequence). In DNA form, the CDR3 reads TGTGCCTGGAGTGTATTCTCCTTTGACCATTACAATGAGCAGTTCTTC. This encodes CAWSVFSFDHYNEQFF.

The chain carries TRBV15 and TRBJ1-3; D uncertain. The CDR3 totals 15 residues. Germline CDR1 reads LNHNV; CDR2 reads YYDKDF (reference sequence). The V and J ends lost 4 bases and 2 bases respectively, with 12 bases between them. CDR3 bases: TGTGCCACCAGCACTGGACCTACGACTGGAAACACCATATATTTT. Protein product: CATSTGPTTGNTIYF.

The chain is built from TRBV20-1 and TRBJ1-6, with unresolved D. V shed 0 bases and J shed 14 bases, with 5 bases lying between them. Germline V gene data show CDR1 as DFQATT and CDR2 as SNEGSKA (reference sequence). The CDR3 totals 10 residues. CDR3 sequence reads: CSARDHTLHF. The CDR3 DNA is TGCAGTGCTAGAGATCACACCCTCCACTTT.

This clone turned up a few times. The J gene is TRBJ2-3, the V gene TRBV7-8; perhaps TRBD1 as D (6 bases). Trimming left V 5 bases short and J 0 bases short, with 18 bases between. There are 17 residues in the CDR3. Germline V gene lookup returns CDR1 SGHVS and CDR2 FQNEAQ. CDR3 coding DNA: TGTGCCAGCAGCCGCCGGGACATCCTTGGGAGCACAGATACGCAGTATTTT. It yields the protein CASSRRDILGSTDTQYF. The complete variable domain, with remaining parts taken from reference TRBV7-8 and TRBJ2-3, reads GAGVSQSPRYKVAKRGQDVALRCDPISGHVSLFWYQQALGQGPEFLTYFQNEAQLDKSGLPSDRFFAERPEGSVSTLKIQRTQQEDSAVYLCASSRRDILGSTDTQYFGPGTRLTVL.

The chain couples TRBV27 to TRBJ1-1; D is possibly TRBD1 (6 bases). V lost 5 bases and J 1 base, leaving 14 bases between the germline ends. Germline loops: CDR1 MNHEY, CDR2 SMNVEV (reference sequence). The CDR3 is 15 residues long. Written as DNA, the CDR3 is TGTGCCAGCAGTCCCCTGTGGACAGAGAACACTGAAGCTTTCTTT. It translates to CASSPLWTENTEAFF.

This clone has a single count. V usage is TRBV11-1 and J usage is TRBJ1-5, with D hard to call. The germline V gene encodes CDR1 SGHAT and CDR2 FQDESV (reference sequence). This CDR3 comprises 13 residues. Trimming pared 1 base from V and 4 bases from J, leaving 5 bases between. The CDR3, as DNA: TGTGCCAGCAGCTTAGATGGGAATCAGCCCCAGCATTTT. It codes for CASSLDGNQPQHF.

The genes are TRBV4-1 and TRBJ1-1; the D gene is possibly TRBD1 (5 bases). The V gene lost 8 bases and the J gene lost 1 base, with 17 bases spanning the gap. Per the germline V gene, CDR1 is MGHRA and CDR2 is YSYEKL. The CDR3 spans 15 residues. In DNA, the CDR3 is TGCGCCAGCGCCGACAGCGGAGGGGCGAACACTGAAGCTTTCTTT. Translation: CASADSGGANTEAFF.

The chain links TRBV15 to TRBJ2-3, with D possibly being TRBD1 or TRBD2 (6 bases each). Trimming stripped 4 bases from V and 0 bases from J, with 20 bases between. CDR3 size: 18 residues. Germline assignment: CDR1 LNHNV and CDR2 YYDKDF (reference sequence). The CDR3 sequence is CATSTRRGLYSSTDTQYF. CDR3 nucleotides: TGTGCCACCAGCACGCGACGGGGGCTATATTCTAGCACAGATACGCAGTATTTT.

The V gene is TRBV4-2, the J gene TRBJ2-3, with 10 nucleotides matching TRBD2. The V gene's germline CDR1 is LGHNA and CDR2 YNFKEQ. The CDR3 runs 18 residues. After removal of 1 base from V and 0 bases from J, the junction contained 7 bases not matched to a gene. This chain's CDR3 is CASSQVSGGASSTDTQYF. In nucleotides, the CDR3 is TGTGCCAGCAGCCAAGTGAGCGGGGGGGCCTCTAGCACAGATACGCAGTATTTT.

This clone was observed many times. V gene TRBV30 combines with J gene TRBJ1-2, with D unclear. The CDR3 runs to 13 residues. The germline gives CDR1 GTSNPN, CDR2 SVGIG (reference sequence). Deletions cut 0 bases from V and 3 bases from J, with 8 bases between. The CDR3 loop is CAWSVEADYGYTF. The CDR3, as DNA: TGTGCCTGGAGTGTGGAGGCAGACTATGGCTACACCTTC.

The table lists this clone with a few counts. V usage is TRBV6-1 and J usage is TRBJ2-1; D is unclear. Trimming removed 1 base from V and 8 bases from J, with 9 bases in between. The length of the CDR3 is 13 residues. The V gene's germline CDR1 is MNHNS and CDR2 SASEGT. The CDR3 DNA reads as TGTGCCAGCAGTGAAGGTCAGAAGGATGAGCAGTTCTTC. Amino acids: CASSEGQKDEQFF.

The chain combines TRBV30 with TRBJ2-3, with 11 bases identical to TRBD1. CDR3 length: 15 residues. Losses at the gene ends were 3 bases for V and 0 bases for J; bases not matched to a gene: 2. The V gene's germline CDR1 is GTSNPN and CDR2 SVGIG (reference sequence). CDR3 nucleotides: TGTGCCTGGAGGGACAGGGGGCGAAGCACAGATACGCAGTATTTT. Amino acids: CAWRDRGRSTDTQYF.

This chain uses TRBV11-3 with TRBJ1-1; D is unresolved. V shed 5 bases and J shed 0 bases, with 7 bases lying between them. Per germline, CDR1 SGHNT and CDR2 YENEEA. The CDR3 runs 13 residues. CDR3 DNA sequence: TGTGCCAGCAGCCCCCCGTTGAACACTGAAGCTTTCTTT. Translation gives CASSPPLNTEAFF.

This chain joins TRBV2 and TRBJ2-5; D is unresolved. The ends were cut back, 3 bases at V and 3 bases at J, with 8 bases in the middle. CDR3 length: 13 residues. Germline CDR1 is SNHLY and CDR2 is FYNNEI. In DNA, the CDR3 is TGTGCCAGCAGTGATCTACAGAAAGAGACCCAGTACTTC. This sequence encodes CASSDLQKETQYF.

The CDR3 nucleotides are TGTGCCAGCAGTGGGAGACTAGCGGGGGAGGAAGAGACCCAGTACTTC. This codes for CASSGRLAGEEETQYF. This chain joins TRBV25-1 and TRBJ2-5; TRBD2 matches at 12 bases. Germline V gene data show CDR1 as MGHDK and CDR2 as SYGVNS. The junction had 6 bases not matched to a gene; V was cut back by 4 bases and J by 3 bases. This CDR3 spans 16 amino acids. The whole variable domain, remainder taken from reference TRBV25-1 and TRBJ2-5, is EADIYQTPRYLVIGTGKKITLECSQTMGHDKMYWYQQDPGMELHLIHYSYGVNSTEKGDLSSESTVSRIRTEHFPLTLESARPSHTSQYLCASSGRLAGEEETQYFGPGTRLLVL.

A single count supports this clone. This rearrangement joins TRBV5-4 to TRBJ1-3, with D possibly matching TRBD1 (5 bases). Germline loops: CDR1 SGHNT, CDR2 YYREEE (reference sequence). The length of the CDR3 is 15 residues. The V and J ends lost 0 bases and 0 bases respectively, with 7 bases between them. The CDR3 loop is CASSLDRPSGNTIYF. In DNA form, the CDR3 reads TGTGCCAGCAGCTTGGACAGGCCCTCTGGAAACACCATATATTTT.

The chain is built from TRBV5-6 and TRBJ1-6; D unresolved. From germline, CDR1 is SGHDT and CDR2 YYEEEE. V was pared by 5 bases and J by 7 bases, with 7 bases between. The CDR3 runs 12 residues. For the CDR3, the DNA is TGTGCCAGCAGTTTCACGAATTCACCCCTCCACTTT. As protein: CASSFTNSPLHF.

V is TRBV18 and J is TRBJ2-2, with D possibly matching TRBD1 (6 bases). Germline CDR1 and CDR2: KGHSH and LQKENI. This CDR3 region has 15 residues. V was trimmed by 4 bases and J by 1 base, leaving 10 bases between them. CDR3 DNA: TGTGCCAGCTCACGACTGGGACAGAACACCGGGGAGCTGTTTTTT. Amino acids: CASSRLGQNTGELFF.

The chain has TRBV12-5 and TRBJ2-5; D perhaps matches TRBD2 (5 bases). With 0 bases removed from V and 4 bases from J, the gap between germline ends came to 9 bases. CDR3 length: 14 amino acids. Germline CDR1 LGHNT, CDR2 FRNRAP. The CDR3 here is CASGLVLRGETQYF. CDR3 bases: TGTGCTAGTGGTTTGGTACTACGGGGAGAGACCCAGTACTTC.

This clone was detected only a few times. This chain connects TRBV5-1 to TRBJ2-1, with D unresolved. CDR1 and CDR2 (germline): SGHRS, YFSETQ. The CDR3 spans 13 residues. Trimming shortened V by 0 bases and J by 10 bases, and 11 bases separated the two germline ends. The CDR3 coding sequence is TGCGCCAGCAGCTTGGTTCAGTCCTGGGAGCAGTTCTTC. Protein product: CASSLVQSWEQFF.

The V and J genes are TRBV6-5 and TRBJ2-1; no definite D call. Germline loops: CDR1 MNHEY, CDR2 SVGAGI. V shed 6 bases and J shed 5 bases, with 17 bases lying between them. The CDR3 spans 15 residues. The CDR3 region is CASRPPGEVDNEQFF. The DNA for the CDR3 is TGTGCCAGCAGGCCCCCGGGCGAGGTTGACAATGAGCAGTTCTTC.

Regarding this clone: Other DNA sequences of this sample code for an identical CDR3. The CDR3 region is CSASEETQYF. DNA of the CDR3: TGCAGTGCTAGTGAAGAGACCCAGTACTTC. The chain uses TRBV20-1 and TRBJ2-5; D gene unclear. Trimming took off 3 bases at V and 3 bases at J, with 2 bases between the two ends. CDR3 length equals 10 residues. The germline V gene has CDR1 DFQATT and CDR2 SNEGSKA (reference sequence).

This clone turned up a few times. This sequence joins TRBV2 and TRBJ2-1; 8 bases line up with TRBD1. The CDR3 contains 12 residues. The V gene end was trimmed by 3 bases and the J gene end by 15 bases; junction bases not matched to a gene: 7. Per the germline V gene, CDR1 is SNHLY and CDR2 is FYNNEI. The CDR3 here is CASSDDRGGRFF. CDR3 in DNA: TGTGCCAGCAGTGACGACAGGGGAGGTCGGTTCTTC. Full variable domain (outside the CDR3, taken from reference TRBV2 and TRBJ2-1): EPEVTQTPSHQVTQMGQEVILRCVPISNHLYFYWYRQILGQKVEFLVSFYNNEISEKSEIFDDQFSVERPDGSNFTLKIRSTKLEDSAMYFCASSDDRGGRFFGPGTRLTVL.

The chain uses TRBV27 and TRBJ2-7; D is ambiguous. CDR1 and CDR2 (germline): MNHEY, SMNVEV (reference sequence). CDR3 size: 14 residues. V gave up 6 bases and J gave up 3 bases, with 15 bases separating them. The CDR3 reads CASSSLLGGYEQYF. The CDR3 coding sequence is TGTGCCAGCAGCAGTCTATTGGGTGGCTACGAGCAGTACTTC.

The chain is built from TRBV5-1 and TRBJ1-6, with 7 bases matching TRBD1. The germline gives CDR1 SGHRS, CDR2 YFSETQ. V lost 0 bases and J lost 10; bases outside the gene matches: 7. This CDR3 contains 15 residues. In nucleotides, the CDR3 is TGCGCCAGCAGCTTGGGACAGGGTGAGTGGTCACCCCTCCACTTT. Amino acid sequence: CASSLGQGEWSPLHF.

The rearrangement uses TRBV4-2 and TRBJ2-7, with 11 bases fitting TRBD2. Germline CDR1 is LGHNA and CDR2 is YNFKEQ. The CDR3 spans 20 residues. Losses at the gene ends were 1 base for V and 0 bases for J; bases not matched to a gene: 14. CDR3 loop: CASSQVRLAGGSTDSYEQYF. The CDR3 region has the DNA TGTGCCAGCAGCCAAGTGAGGTTAGCGGGGGGGAGTACTGACTCCTACGAGCAGTACTTC.

In this sample, this clone turned up a few times. The rearrangement links TRBV5-5 to TRBJ2-1, with no clear D. Trimming cost V 0 bases and J 6 bases, with 7 bases left between them. CDR1 is SGHKS and CDR2 is YYEKEE in the germline V gene (reference sequence). The CDR3 runs 13 residues. The CDR3 here is CASSLDVLNEQFF. CDR3 sequence (DNA): TGTGCCAGCAGCTTGGATGTCCTCAATGAGCAGTTCTTC.